This T cell receptor beta chain was retrieved from a study of T cell responses to AZD1222 COVID-19 vaccine. Points on this clone: Its antigen is currently unknown.

Findings and caveats of the study: In a largely white British group with more females than males, clonal diversity was possibly underestimated. Along spike, vaccine-associated CD4 TCRs were found throughout, with dominance at 160-218 and 743-854. Increased Spike-specific TCR breadth and depth were observed after two AZD1222 doses.

The germline V and J ends were trimmed by 3 bases and 7 bases, with 19 bases remaining between them. Germline CDR1 SEHNR, CDR2 FQNEAQ (reference sequence). The CDR3 sequence is 17 residues long. The data were produced by immunoSEQ multiplex PCR, yet TCRdb's version contains in-frame clones alone and is incomplete. The sample records 150,000 to 200,000 clones, approximately 95% being singletons. The material was peripheral blood, obtained 28 days after the second dose of the MenACWY control vaccine. The chain recombines TRBV7-9 with TRBJ1-6, with D possibly matching TRBD1 (6 bases). This sequence was found in an adult who received the MenACWY meningococcal vaccine as a control. DNA for the CDR3: TGTGCCAGCAGCTTTGTAAGCGGGACACCTGAGAATTCACCCCTCCACTTT. This sequence encodes CASSFVSGTPENSPLHF.